The T cell receptor (beta chain) described here comes from a study of monozygotic twins with inflammatory bowel disease. Study-level points and caveats: Against healthy co-twins, IBD patients had lower TCRbeta diversity (measured by inverse Simpson).

TCRdb reprocessed the 5' RACE reads and reports one entry per CDR3 protein, with no DNA. The ten top clones account for under 3%, within a sample of approximately 400,000 distinct CDR3 sequences. CDR3 length: 13 residues. CDR1 is SGHTA, CDR2 FQGNSA, per germline. For this clonotype: As yet, its antigen is unknown.

Blood samples measuring 2.5 ml were taken per donor. J is TRBJ2-1 and V is TRBV7-2; TCRdb proposes TRBD1, but this gene call is untestable without DNA. The sequenced sample was blood. The receptor's source is a human donor with ulcerative colitis or Crohn's disease, or a healthy co-twin of an affected twin (not recorded which). The CDR3 protein is CASSPGRLQKQFF.